The 14 T cell receptor beta chains listed next were all sequenced from one sample in a study of blood T cell repertoires in COVID-19. Clones were sequenced by immunoSEQ multiplex PCR, and TCRdb holds only the in-frame ones, with some missing. The sample consists of around 130,000 clones, around four fifths of them appearing once. Input material: PBMCs or T cells enriched from blood (not recorded which). All receptors come from a man in his forties with acute COVID-19.

CDR3 coding DNA: TGTGCCAGCCGGGGCAGGGGGCGGACCTCTAATGAAAAACTGTTTTTT. Protein: CASRGRGRTSNEKLFF. V gene TRBV28 combines with J gene TRBJ1-4, with 8 bases identical to TRBD1. The germline CDR1 and CDR2 sequences are MDHEN and SYDVKM. J was trimmed by 3 bases and V by 8 bases; bases with no gene match: 11. This CDR3 has 16 residues.

The chain links TRBV6-5 to TRBJ1-2; 10 bases map to TRBD1. The germline gives CDR1 MNHEY, CDR2 SVGAGI. The trim removed 9 bases at V and 4 bases at J, leaving 2 bases unmatched. The CDR3 extends over 12 amino acids. The CDR3 protein is CARGDRGYGYTF. The CDR3 region has the DNA TGTGCCAGGGGGGACAGGGGCTATGGCTACACCTTC.

The genes are TRBV7-9 and TRBJ2-1; 10 positions match TRBD1. The V gene's germline CDR1 is SEHNR and CDR2 FQNEAQ (reference sequence). The trim removed 4 bases at V and 4 bases at J, leaving 4 bases unmatched. The CDR3 extends over 15 amino acids. The DNA for the CDR3 is TGTGCCAGCAGCTCGGGACAGGGGAGATACAATGAGCAGTTCTTC. This translates into CASSSGQGRYNEQFF.

The rearrangement uses TRBV7-3 and TRBJ1-1; TRBD1 is a possible D gene (6 bases). Looked up from germline, CDR1 is SGHTA and CDR2 is FQGTGA. The CDR3 runs to 15 residues. Trimming stripped 5 bases from V and 4 bases from J, with 17 bases between. CDR3 coding DNA: TGTGCCAGCAGCCCCCAGGGGAAGTTGAGCACTGAAGCTTTCTTT. Its protein product is CASSPQGKLSTEAFF.

The chain is built from TRBV10-3 and TRBJ1-1; 7 bases agree with TRBD1. Germline values: CDR1 ENHRY, CDR2 SYGVKD. V shed 4 bases, J shed 5 bases, and the junction held 7 bases outside the gene matches. CDR3 length: 14 residues. CDR3 bases: TGTGCCATCAGTGGAAGGGGGCAGGAAACTGAAGCTTTCTTT. Residues: CAISGRGQETEAFF.

This clone was detected once. The chain combines TRBV5-6 with TRBJ2-2, with TRBD2 matching 9 bases. The germline V gene has CDR1 SGHDT and CDR2 YYEEEE. Trimming took 0 bases from V and 4 from J; bases not matched to a gene: 7. This CDR3 contains 17 residues. For the CDR3, the DNA is TGTGCCAGCAGCTTGGCTCCCAGCGGGGGGACCACCGGGGAGCTGTTTTTT. Translated, it gives CASSLAPSGGTTGELFF. Looking up the rest from reference TRBV5-6 and TRBJ2-2 gives the full variable domain: DAGVTQSPTHLIKTRGQQVTLRCSPKSGHDTVSWYQQALGQGPQFIFQYYEEEERQRGNFPDRFSGHQFPNYSSELNVNALLLGDSALYLCASSLAPSGGTTGELFFGEGSRLTVL.

This clone was seen only once. V gene TRBV5-1 combines with J gene TRBJ2-6, with TRBD1 matching over 8 bases. CDR1 SGHRS and CDR2 YFSETQ come from the germline V gene. V shed 4 bases, J shed 1 base, and the junction held 10 bases outside the gene matches. The CDR3 length is 18 residues. This chain's CDR3 is CASSPRTGSPSGANVLTF. The CDR3 nucleotides are TGCGCCAGCAGCCCCCGGACAGGGAGCCCTTCTGGGGCCAACGTCCTGACTTTC. Supplemented by reference TRBV5-1 and TRBJ2-6, the full variable domain reads KAGVTQTPRYLIKTRGQQVTLSCSPISGHRSVSWYQQTPGQGLQFLFEYFSETQRNKGNFPGRFSGRQFSNSRSEMNVSTLELGDSALYLCASSPRTGSPSGANVLTFGAGSRLTVL.

The gene calls are TRBV6-1 and TRBJ2-1; 11 bases match TRBD2. This CDR3 has 15 amino acids. Germline V gene data show CDR1 as MNHNS and CDR2 as SASEGT. V trimming: 3 bases; J trimming: 10 bases; junction bases outside the gene matches: 8. In DNA, the CDR3 is TGTGCCAGCAGTGACCTAGCGGGAGGTTTTCGGGAGCAGTTCTTC. Amino acids: CASSDLAGGFREQFF.

The chain joins TRBV3-1 (or the pseudogene TRBV3-2) to TRBJ2-5; D might be TRBD2 (5 bases). With 0 bases removed from V and 1 base from J, the gap between germline ends came to 9 bases. Per germline, CDR1 LGHDT and CDR2 YNNKEL (reference sequence). This CDR3 comprises 15 residues. The CDR3 DNA reads TGTGCCAGCAGCCAAGAGGGGAGTCCCCAAGAGACCCAGTACTTC. Translating it yields CASSQEGSPQETQYF.

The chain combines TRBV28 with TRBJ1-6; D is possibly TRBD1 (6 bases). The CDR3 spans 12 residues. V shed 6 bases and J shed 7 bases, with 7 bases lying between them. Germline V CDR1 and CDR2: MDHEN, SYDVKM. CDR3: CASRQGNSPLHF. CDR3 in DNA: TGTGCCAGCAGACAGGGCAATTCACCCCTCCACTTT. Variable domain in full (rest from reference TRBV28 and TRBJ1-6): DVKVTQSSRYLVKRTGEKVFLECVQDMDHENMFWYRQDPGLGLRLIYFSYDVKMKEKGDIPEGYSVSREKKERFSLILESASTNQTSMYLCASRQGNSPLHFGNGTRLTVT.

The chain carries TRBV28 and TRBJ1-4, with 9 bases matching TRBD1. The germline V gene encodes CDR1 MDHEN and CDR2 SYDVKM. The J segment lost 4 bases and the V segment lost 5 bases, leaving 8 bases of the junction unmatched. CDR3 length: 16 residues. The CDR3 loop is CASSIPGQGLNEKLFF. In DNA, the CDR3 is TGTGCCAGCAGTATTCCGGGACAGGGCCTTAATGAAAAACTGTTTTTT.

The gene calls are TRBV12-3 or TRBV12-4 and TRBJ2-7; possibly TRBD2 for D (5 bases). The CDR3 is 12 residues long. Trimming cost V 3 bases and J 6 bases, with 9 bases left between them. The DNA for the CDR3 is TGTGCCAGCAGTTTTAGGACTCGCGAGCAGTACTTC. Translation gives CASSFRTREQYF.

The genes are TRBV19 and TRBJ2-3; TRBD1 matches at 10 bases. Germline CDR1 LNHDA, CDR2 SQIVND (reference sequence). The CDR3 extends over 16 amino acids. V was pared by 5 bases and J by 2 bases, with 7 bases of the junction left unmatched. This CDR3 reads CASSPQGQGNTDTQYF. CDR3 coding DNA: TGTGCCAGTAGTCCCCAGGGACAGGGGAACACAGATACGCAGTATTTT. The variable domain in full, completed from reference TRBV19 and TRBJ2-3, reads DGGITQSPKYLFRKEGQNVTLSCEQNLNHDAMYWYRQDPGQGLRLIYYSQIVNDFQKGDIAEGYSVSREKKESFPLTVTSAQKNPTAFYLCASSPQGQGNTDTQYFGPGTRLTVL.

The V call is TRBV2, the J call TRBJ2-7; 11 bases fit TRBD1. Germline CDR1 is SNHLY and CDR2 is FYNNEI. J gave up 3 bases and V 8 bases, and 3 bases lay outside the gene matches. The CDR3 totals 13 residues. CDR3 bases: TGTGCCAGCCGGGACAGGGGGATCTACGAGCAGTACTTC. It specifies CASRDRGIYEQYF.